The sequence of this T cell receptor (beta chain) was determined in a study of T cell repertoires in cytomegalovirus infection. In TCRdb, the reads were re-called with MiXCR into one record per CDR3 protein. The sample includes 630,000 or so distinct CDR3 sequences, about 24% of them seen just once. The CDR3 runs 14 residues. Germline V lookup: CDR1 SQVTM, CDR2 ANQGSEA. V gave up 6 bases and J gave up 4 bases, with 16 bases separating them. This sequence originates from a human donor in good health (CMV status not recorded). Some clones in this sample may be carry-over from other donors' samples. What was sequenced was CD8+ T cells from PBMCs. The V gene is TRBV29-1, the J gene TRBJ2-1; D possibly uses TRBD1 or TRBD2 (6 bases each). Written as DNA, the CDR3 is TGCAGCGTGGGGAGAGGGGGGTTATACAATGAGCAGTTCTTC. Amino acids: CSVGRGGLYNEQFF.